Each of the 26 T cell receptor beta chains below was sequenced from the same sample in a study of blood T cell repertoires in COVID-19. Some clones are missing from TCRdb's copy, which holds only in-frame ones; the method was immunoSEQ multiplex PCR. The data show about 120,000 clones, 80% to 90% seen once. Material: peripheral blood. These receptors were obtained from a man aged 55-75 years with COVID-19, enrolled during active disease.

The CDR3 DNA reads TGTGCCAGCCGGTCGAGGCGGTACGAGCAGTACTTC. Its protein is CASRSRRYEQYF. V and J are TRBV19 and TRBJ2-7; no clear D. Between the trimmed V and J ends, which lost 9 bases and 4 bases, there was a span of 13 bases. CDR3 length: 12 residues. Germline CDR1 is LNHDA and CDR2 is SQIVND (reference sequence).

With respect to this clone: The junction differs from germline at one of its ends, possibly a read error. The chain recombines TRBV11-2 with TRBJ2-3; D remains ambiguous. This CDR3 has 14 residues. The germline V gene encodes CDR1 SGHAT and CDR2 FQNNGV. The DNA of the CDR3 is TGTGCCAGCAGCCTAGAAGAACCCGGTGATACGCAGTATTTT. It specifies CASSLEEPGDTQYF.

CDR3 in amino acids: CASSFRRGTQYF. In nucleotides, the CDR3 is TGTGCCAGCAGTTTCCGGCGGGGTACGCAGTATTTT. The chain links TRBV27 to TRBJ2-3, with TRBD2 as a possible D gene (6 bases). Germline-derived CDR1 and CDR2 are MNHEY and SMNVEV (reference sequence). V lost 3 bases and J lost 8, with 9 bases in between. CDR3 length equals 12 residues.

This chain links TRBV6-2 or TRBV6-3 with TRBJ1-5; D unclear. The germline V gene has CDR1 MNHEY and CDR2 SVGEGT. The CDR3 runs to 15 residues. V was pared by 5 bases and J by 3 bases, with 14 bases between. The chain's CDR3 is CASSPTILFNQPQHF. CDR3 nucleotides: TGTGCCAGCAGTCCGACTATCCTGTTCAATCAGCCCCAGCATTTT.

J is TRBJ1-5 and V is TRBV19, with TRBD1 as a possible D gene (5 bases). V was pared by 5 bases and J by 4 bases, with 15 bases between. CDR1 is LNHDA, CDR2 SQIVND, per germline (reference sequence). The CDR3 has 15 residues. The CDR3 protein is CASSGGHRLNQPQHF. CDR3 DNA: TGTGCCAGTAGTGGCGGACATCGTTTAAATCAGCCCCAGCATTTT.

The V gene is TRBV24-1, the J gene TRBJ1-2; TRBD1 is a possible D gene (6 bases). The CDR3 loop spans 13 amino acids. Germline V gives CDR1 KGHDR, CDR2 SFDVKD. V lost 1 base and J 8 bases, leaving 10 bases between the germline ends. The DNA of the CDR3 is TGTGCCACCAGTGATTTCAGGGGTGGAGGCTACACCTTC. Translated, it gives CATSDFRGGGYTF.

The rearrangement links TRBV28 to TRBJ1-3; D remains ambiguous. The CDR3 sequence is 16 residues long. V lost 4 bases and J lost 0, with 13 bases in between. Germline values: CDR1 MDHEN, CDR2 SYDVKM. The CDR3 DNA is TGTGCCAGCAGTTCATGGTCGCCCAGCTCTGGAAACACCATATATTTT. Encoded protein: CASSSWSPSSGNTIYF. Supplemented by reference TRBV28 and TRBJ1-3, the full variable domain reads DVKVTQSSRYLVKRTGEKVFLECVQDMDHENMFWYRQDPGLGLRLIYFSYDVKMKEKGDIPEGYSVSREKKERFSLILESASTNQTSMYLCASSSWSPSSGNTIYFGEGSWLTVV.

The V and J genes are TRBV7-9 and TRBJ2-5; tentative D call: TRBD1 (6 bases). Germline CDR1 SEHNR, CDR2 FQNEAQ (reference sequence). The V end lost 3 bases, the J end lost 3 bases, and 11 bases lay between the germline ends. This CDR3 spans 14 amino acids. The CDR3 sequence is CASSFGQLEETQYF. CDR3 sequence (DNA): TGTGCCAGCAGCTTCGGACAGCTAGAAGAGACCCAGTACTTC. Filled out from reference TRBV7-9 and TRBJ2-5, the complete variable domain reads DTGVSQNPRHKITKRGQNVTFRCDPISEHNRLYWYRQTLGQGPEFLTYFQNEAQLEKSRLLSDRFSAERPKGSFSTLEIQRTEQGDSAMYLCASSFGQLEETQYFGPGTRLLVL.

The chain links TRBV7-2 to TRBJ2-2; perhaps TRBD1 as D (6 bases). The germline V and J ends were trimmed by 3 bases and 0 bases, with 11 bases remaining between them. Germline CDR1 and CDR2: SGHTA and FQGNSA. This CDR3 has 16 amino acids. The CDR3 nucleotides read TGTGCCAGCAGCTTTTCACAGGGCTCGAACACCGGGGAGCTGTTTTTT. As protein: CASSFSQGSNTGELFF.

The rearrangement links TRBV6-5 to TRBJ1-2, with D uncertain. The CDR3 is made up of 13 amino acids. Germline CDR1 MNHEY, CDR2 SVGAGI. V gave up 5 bases and J gave up 5 bases, with 12 bases separating them. The CDR3 DNA reads as TGTGCCAGCAGTCCAGCAGGTAGTTATGGCTACACCTTC. It translates to CASSPAGSYGYTF.

This chain joins TRBV7-8 and TRBJ1-6; D remains unclear. The CDR3 is 17 residues long. V dropped 5 bases and J dropped 5 bases, with 19 bases sitting between them. Germline values: CDR1 SGHVS, CDR2 FQNEAQ. The CDR3 loop is CASSRSIGQVNNSPLHF. CDR3 nucleotides: TGTGCCAGCAGCCGCTCTATTGGGCAGGTTAATAATTCACCCCTCCACTTT.

This chain joins TRBV18 and TRBJ1-3; 7 nucleotides agree with TRBD1. The CDR3 extends over 14 amino acids. V was clipped by 3 bases and J by 5 bases; unmatched bases: 4. Germline V gives CDR1 KGHSH, CDR2 LQKENI. The CDR3 region has the DNA TGTGCCAGCTCACCCGACAGGGCTCGAAACACCATATATTTT. Protein product: CASSPDRARNTIYF. Filled out from reference TRBV18 and TRBJ1-3, the complete variable domain reads NAGVMQNPRHLVRRRGQEARLRCSPMKGHSHVYWYRQLPEEGLKFMVYLQKENIIDESGMPKERFSAEFPKEGPSILRIQQVVRGDSAAYFCASSPDRARNTIYFGEGSWLTVV.

This clone was detected only once. This chain links TRBV20-1 with TRBJ1-1; no reliable D call. The CDR3 totals 10 residues. Trimming left V 3 bases short and J 11 bases short, with 10 bases between. In germline, CDR1 is DFQATT, CDR2 SNEGSKA (reference sequence). The CDR3 nucleotides read TGCAGTGCTAGGGAGGGTAGCGCTTTCTTT. Protein: CSAREGSAFF.

This clone was seen more than once but under ten times. J is TRBJ2-7 and V is TRBV6-5; 9 bases line up with TRBD1. The trim removed 6 bases at V and 1 base at J, leaving 7 bases unmatched. The germline CDR1 and CDR2 sequences are MNHEY and SVGAGI. This CDR3 spans 15 amino acids. This chain's CDR3 is CASSLRDRASYEQYF. CDR3 DNA sequence: TGTGCCAGCAGCCTCCGGGACAGGGCATCCTACGAGCAGTACTTC.

This clone appeared a single time. This chain uses TRBV6-5 with TRBJ2-1; 11 nucleotides match TRBD1. The CDR3 is 15 amino acids. V gave up 6 bases and J gave up 7 bases; unmatched junction bases: 8. Germline assignment: CDR1 MNHEY and CDR2 SVGAGI. The CDR3 DNA reads as TGTGCCAGCAGAATCCGGGACAGGGGGTCTAATGAGCAGTTCTTC. Amino acids: CASRIRDRGSNEQFF.

The J gene is TRBJ1-4, the V gene TRBV5-1; possibly TRBD1 for D (5 bases). The CDR3 is 13 residues long. Germline values: CDR1 SGHRS, CDR2 YFSETQ. Between the trimmed V and J ends, which lost 4 bases and 5 bases, there was a span of 9 bases. CDR3 residues: CASSMTVNEKLFF. CDR3 DNA sequence: TGCGCCAGCAGCATGACAGTGAATGAAAAACTGTTTTTT.

The gene calls are TRBV7-9 and TRBJ2-3; 8 bases line up with TRBD1. J lost 3 bases, V lost 7 bases, and 3 bases had no gene match. Looked up from germline, CDR1 is SEHNR and CDR2 is FQNEAQ (reference sequence). This CDR3 comprises 13 residues. In nucleotides, the CDR3 is TGTGCCAGCATCCACAGGGGGACAGATACGCAGTATTTT. This translates into CASIHRGTDTQYF.

This chain connects TRBV29-1 to TRBJ2-1, with D perhaps matching TRBD1 (5 bases). V was trimmed by 4 bases and J by 8 bases, leaving 9 bases between them. CDR1 and CDR2 (germline): SQVTM, ANQGSEA. CDR3 length: 11 residues. As DNA, the CDR3 is TGCAGCGTTGCCAGGGCCGATGAGCAGTTCTTC. This translates into CSVARADEQFF.

The chain has TRBV7-9 and TRBJ2-3, with TRBD2 matching over 11 bases. The V and J ends lost 1 base and 5 bases, in that order; junction bases with no gene match: 5. The germline gives CDR1 SEHNR, CDR2 FQNEAQ (reference sequence). The CDR3 length is 16 residues. The chain's CDR3 is CASSLGLAGGRDTQYF. In DNA form, the CDR3 reads TGTGCCAGCAGCTTAGGTCTAGCGGGGGGAAGAGATACGCAGTATTTT.

This clone was recorded only once. This sequence joins TRBV7-2 and TRBJ1-1; D gene unclear. The CDR3 is made up of 14 amino acids. Germline CDR1 and CDR2: SGHTA and FQGNSA. Trimming removed 2 bases from V and 5 bases from J, with 12 bases in between. CDR3: CASSLNLRKTEAFF. CDR3 sequence (DNA): TGTGCCAGCAGCTTAAACCTGAGAAAAACTGAAGCTTTCTTT.

The rearrangement uses TRBV18 and TRBJ1-2; D is unresolved. The CDR3 is 13 residues long. Germline CDR1 is KGHSH and CDR2 is LQKENI. The V end was cut by 0 bases, the J end by 8 bases, with 10 bases between. Here the CDR3 DNA reads TGTGCCAGCTCACCACCTGCCAAGAGGGGCTACACCTTC. This sequence encodes CASSPPAKRGYTF.

The chain has TRBV29-1 and TRBJ1-2; no clear D. Looked up from germline, CDR1 is SQVTM and CDR2 is ANQGSEA. The CDR3 length is 12 residues. Between the trimmed V and J ends, which lost 4 bases and 4 bases, there was a span of 10 bases. This chain's CDR3 is CSVVPRSYGYTF. The CDR3 DNA follows: TGCAGCGTTGTCCCGAGGAGCTATGGCTACACCTTC. Together with reference TRBV29-1 and TRBJ1-2, the CDR3 gives the full variable domain: SAVISQKPSRDICQRGTSLTIQCQVDSQVTMMFWYRQQPGQSLTLIATANQGSEATYESGFVIDKFPISRPNLTFSTLTVSNMSPEDSSIYLCSVVPRSYGYTFGSGTRLTVV.

CDR3 protein: CSVVFVDRGLYGYTF. In DNA form, the CDR3 reads TGCAGCGTTGTTTTTGTGGACAGGGGGCTCTATGGCTACACCTTC. The chain combines TRBV29-1 with TRBJ1-2; TRBD1 agrees at 11 bases. The germline V gene encodes CDR1 SQVTM and CDR2 ANQGSEA. CDR3 length: 15 residues. The V and J ends lost 4 bases and 4 bases, in that order; junction bases with no gene match: 8.

The CDR3 spells CASIRDRGSEAFF. The CDR3 nucleotides read TGTGCCAGCATCCGGGACAGGGGCTCCGAAGCTTTCTTT. The chain employs TRBV2 and TRBJ1-1; the match to TRBD1 covers 10 bases. J lost 8 bases, V lost 7 bases, and 7 bases had no gene match. This CDR3 has 13 residues. Germline assignment: CDR1 SNHLY and CDR2 FYNNEI.

The chain employs TRBV6-1 and TRBJ2-3; the D is unclear. Germline assignment: CDR1 MNHNS and CDR2 SASEGT. The V and J ends lost 1 base and 6 bases respectively, with 17 bases between them. CDR3 size: 16 residues. CDR3 loop: CASSEGYGGVGDTQYF. The CDR3 DNA is TGTGCCAGCAGTGAAGGATATGGCGGCGTCGGGGATACGCAGTATTTT.

The rearrangement uses TRBV19 and TRBJ1-1; the D gene is possibly TRBD1 (5 bases). There are 11 residues in the CDR3. Germline CDR1 is LNHDA and CDR2 is SQIVND (reference sequence). Trimming left V 3 bases short and J 11 bases short, with 10 bases between. CDR3 in amino acids: CASSMGLGAFF. The CDR3 DNA reads as TGTGCCAGTAGTATGGGACTCGGGGCTTTCTTT.